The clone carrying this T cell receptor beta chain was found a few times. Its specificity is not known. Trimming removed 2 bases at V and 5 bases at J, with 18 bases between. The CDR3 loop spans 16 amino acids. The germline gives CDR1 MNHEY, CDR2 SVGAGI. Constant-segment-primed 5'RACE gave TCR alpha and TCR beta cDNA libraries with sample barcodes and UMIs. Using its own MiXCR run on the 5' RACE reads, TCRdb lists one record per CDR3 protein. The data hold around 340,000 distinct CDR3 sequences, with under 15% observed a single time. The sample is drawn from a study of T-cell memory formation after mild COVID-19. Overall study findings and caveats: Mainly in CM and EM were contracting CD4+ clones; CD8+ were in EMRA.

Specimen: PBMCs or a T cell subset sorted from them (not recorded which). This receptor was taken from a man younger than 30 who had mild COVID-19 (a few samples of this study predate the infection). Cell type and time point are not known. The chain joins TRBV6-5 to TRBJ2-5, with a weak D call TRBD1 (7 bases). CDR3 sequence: CASSYRRRPGGETQYF. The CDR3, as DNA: TGTGCCAGCAGTTACCGGAGACGGCCAGGGGGGGAGACCCAGTACTTC.